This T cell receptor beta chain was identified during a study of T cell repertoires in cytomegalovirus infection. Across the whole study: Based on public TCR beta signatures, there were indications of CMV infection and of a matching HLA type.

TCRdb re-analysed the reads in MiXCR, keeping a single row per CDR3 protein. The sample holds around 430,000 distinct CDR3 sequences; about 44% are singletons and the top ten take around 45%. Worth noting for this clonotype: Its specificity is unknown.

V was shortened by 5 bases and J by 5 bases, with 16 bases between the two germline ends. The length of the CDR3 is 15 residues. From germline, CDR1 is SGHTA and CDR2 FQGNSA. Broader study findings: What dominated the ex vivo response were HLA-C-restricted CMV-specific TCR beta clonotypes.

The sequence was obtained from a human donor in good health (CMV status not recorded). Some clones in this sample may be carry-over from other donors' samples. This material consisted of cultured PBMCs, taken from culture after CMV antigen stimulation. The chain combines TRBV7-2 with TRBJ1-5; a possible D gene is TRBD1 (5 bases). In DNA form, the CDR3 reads TGTGCCAGCAGCCCGGGACTGTGGGTAGATCAGCCCCAGCATTTT. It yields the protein CASSPGLWVDQPQHF.